A single sample gave rise to the 27 T cell receptor beta chains below, sequenced in a study of OX40 agonist ivuxolimab in advanced cancers. Produced via immunoSEQ multiplex PCR; TCRdb's table is partial and in-frame only. The sample holds just under 85,000 clones, 70% to 85% seen once. This specimen was CD4+ or CD8+ T cells sorted from blood, taken in a trial of the OX40 agonist ivuxolimab. Source of these receptors: an adult with an advanced solid tumor such as melanoma, head and neck, liver or kidney cancer.

To note about this clone: Mismatch with germline at one junction end may stem from a read error. This chain uses TRBV7-7 with TRBJ2-2; 9 bases map to TRBD1. Germline loops: CDR1 SSHAT, CDR2 FNYEAQ (reference sequence). The CDR3 totals 16 residues. The DNA for the CDR3 is TGTGCTAGCAGCTCCACAGGGGGCATCGGAACCGGGGAGCTGTTTTTT. This encodes CASSSTGGIGTGELFF.

This chain uses TRBV6-1 with TRBJ1-5; perhaps TRBD1 as D (6 bases). The CDR3 is made up of 13 amino acids. From germline, CDR1 is MNHNS and CDR2 SASEGT. The V end was cut by 2 bases, the J end by 9 bases, with 11 bases between. The CDR3: CASSEWGLWPQHF. The CDR3 DNA sequence: TGTGCCAGCAGTGAATGGGGGCTCTGGCCCCAGCATTTT.

This chain uses TRBV11-3 with TRBJ1-4; weak D call: TRBD1 (6 bases). The length of the CDR3 is 13 residues. The V and J ends lost 5 bases and 7 bases respectively, with 11 bases between them. The germline CDR1 and CDR2 sequences are SGHNT and YENEEA. The CDR3 DNA is TGTGCCAGCAGCGCCAGCAGGGGTGAAAAACTGTTTTTT. Protein sequence: CASSASRGEKLFF.

The V and J genes are TRBV6-1 and TRBJ1-5, with D possibly being TRBD1 (5 bases). The CDR3 is 18 amino acids. Germline CDR1 MNHNS, CDR2 SASEGT. V was cut by 0 bases and J by 4 bases, with 19 bases left in between. Here the CDR3 DNA reads TGTGCCAGCAGTGAAGCGCGGGACTTCGAGCCCAGAAATCAGCCCCAGCATTTT. Its protein product is CASSEARDFEPRNQPQHF.

The rearrangement joins TRBV6-1 to TRBJ2-7; no reliable D call. The CDR3 is made up of 13 amino acids. Trimming stripped 4 bases from V and 7 bases from J, with 14 bases between. Germline V gene data show CDR1 as MNHNS and CDR2 as SASEGT. The CDR3, as DNA: TGTGCCAGCAGTGCCGCCGAGGCGAGGGAGCAGTACTTC. It codes for CASSAAEAREQYF.

This chain connects TRBV18 to TRBJ1-3; D may be TRBD1 (5 bases). Germline V gene sequence: CDR1 KGHSH, CDR2 LQKENI. The CDR3 is made up of 16 amino acids. Trimming pared 1 base from V and 1 base from J, leaving 11 bases between. CDR3 amino acids: CASSPHLQESGNTIYF. The CDR3 bases are TGTGCCAGCTCACCACACCTACAGGAATCTGGAAACACCATATATTTT.

This chain links TRBV18 with TRBJ1-1; D is perhaps TRBD1 (6 bases). The V end was cut by 0 bases, the J end by 5 bases, with 10 bases between. The CDR3 spans 14 residues. Per the germline V gene, CDR1 is KGHSH and CDR2 is LQKENI. This CDR3 is CASSPPHRETEAFF. CDR3 DNA: TGTGCCAGCTCACCACCTCACAGGGAAACTGAAGCTTTCTTT.

The CDR3 DNA follows: TGTGCCAGCAGCGTAGTCGGCAGGGCGACAGATACGCAGTATTTT. Translating it yields CASSVVGRATDTQYF. This chain connects TRBV9 to TRBJ2-3; TRBD1 is a possible D gene (5 bases). Germline values: CDR1 SGDLS, CDR2 YYNGEE. The CDR3 length is 15 residues. The ends were cut back, 0 bases at V and 3 bases at J, with 11 bases in the middle.

For this clone: One junction end does not reproduce the germline sequence, and a read error may be involved. V usage is TRBV7-9 and J usage is TRBJ2-3; D tentatively reads TRBD1 or TRBD2 (5 bases each). The CDR3 extends over 13 amino acids. Per germline, CDR1 SEHNR and CDR2 FQNEAQ (reference sequence). Written as DNA, the CDR3 is TGTGCCAGCACCTTACCCTTGGGGGAAACGCAGTATTTT. Translated: CASTLPLGETQYF.

The chain is built from TRBV30 and TRBJ2-1, with 12 bases aligning to TRBD2. The CDR3 has 18 residues. With 4 bases clipped from V and 3 bases from J, the junction kept 13 bases outside the gene matches. Germline V lookup: CDR1 GTSNPN, CDR2 SVGIG (reference sequence). CDR3 sequence: CAWKGSPGLAGHYNEQFF. The CDR3 DNA reads TGTGCCTGGAAGGGCTCTCCCGGACTAGCGGGGCACTACAATGAGCAGTTCTTC.

The chain joins TRBV5-1 to TRBJ2-3, with TRBD1 identical over 8 bases. The CDR3 loop spans 15 amino acids. The V and J ends lost 0 bases and 5 bases, in that order; junction bases with no gene match: 5. Germline CDR1 SGHRS, CDR2 YFSETQ. The CDR3 DNA reads as TGCGCCAGCAGCTTGGGATTGACAGGGGAAGATACGCAGTATTTT. As protein: CASSLGLTGEDTQYF.

The rearrangement joins TRBV6-5 to TRBJ1-1; no clear D. This CDR3 comprises 15 residues. Trimming cost V 0 bases and J 7 bases, with 15 bases left between them. Germline V gene data show CDR1 as MNHEY and CDR2 as SVGAGI. CDR3 coding DNA: TGTGCCAGCAGTTACTCGAGGTTCGAGGGTTTTGAAGCTTTCTTT. Amino acids: CASSYSRFEGFEAFF.

CDR3 amino acids: CATSTPRTGGSIGNQPQHF. The CDR3 nucleotides are TGTGCCACCAGCACGCCCAGGACAGGGGGCTCAATCGGCAATCAGCCCCAGCATTTT. This chain joins TRBV15 and TRBJ1-5; 11 bases are a match to TRBD1. With 4 bases clipped from V and 2 bases from J, the junction kept 13 bases outside the gene matches. CDR3 size: 19 residues. Germline assignment: CDR1 LNHNV and CDR2 YYDKDF (reference sequence).

CDR3 in DNA: TGTGCCAGTAGTACAGGGGGCGGACAGCCCCAGCATTTT. It encodes CASSTGGGQPQHF. The V gene is TRBV19, the J gene TRBJ1-5; 8 nucleotides agree with TRBD1. This CDR3 has 13 residues. J gave up 7 bases and V 4 bases, and 3 bases lay outside the gene matches. Germline V gives CDR1 LNHDA, CDR2 SQIVND (reference sequence).

The J gene is TRBJ2-7, the V gene TRBV6-1; 11 positions agree with TRBD2. The germline CDR1 and CDR2 sequences are MNHNS and SASEGT. V was clipped by 4 bases and J by 1 base; unmatched bases: 3. This CDR3 is built from 15 residues. The CDR3 protein is CASSATSGGSYEQYF. In DNA, the CDR3 is TGTGCCAGCAGTGCCACTAGCGGGGGTTCCTACGAGCAGTACTTC.

V gene TRBV30 combines with J gene TRBJ2-7; D gene uncertain. The CDR3 loop spans 15 amino acids. CDR1 is GTSNPN and CDR2 is SVGIG in the germline V gene (reference sequence). Between the trimmed V and J ends, which lost 8 bases and 0 bases, there was a span of 20 bases. The CDR3 spells CASTRLRNLSYEQYF. The DNA of the CDR3 is TGTGCCAGCACCCGGCTGCGGAATCTCTCCTACGAGCAGTACTTC.

V gene TRBV7-2 combines with J gene TRBJ1-1; perhaps TRBD1 as D (5 bases). Germline CDR1 is SGHTA and CDR2 is FQGNSA. CDR3 length: 13 residues. Trimming removed 3 bases at V and 1 base at J, with 6 bases between. For the CDR3, the DNA is TGTGCCAGCAGCTTTGGGGGGAACACTGAAGCTTTCTTT. It is translated as CASSFGGNTEAFF.

The rearrangement links TRBV5-6 to TRBJ1-1; D may be TRBD1 (5 bases). Trimming took 4 bases from V and 1 from J, leaving 11 bases between them. This CDR3 has 14 residues. Germline V gives CDR1 SGHDT, CDR2 YYEEEE. CDR3 sequence: CASSPDSTNTEAFF. The CDR3 DNA is TGTGCCAGCAGCCCCGACAGTACGAACACTGAAGCTTTCTTT.

The chain employs TRBV7-9 and TRBJ2-2; D remains unclear. The CDR3 has 12 residues. V lost 2 bases, J lost 7 bases, and 5 bases lay in between. Germline CDR1 SEHNR, CDR2 FQNEAQ (reference sequence). The DNA for the CDR3 is TGTGCCAGCAGCTTATCTGACGGGGAGCTGTTTTTT. It encodes CASSLSDGELFF.

This rearrangement joins TRBV30 to TRBJ2-1; a possible D gene is TRBD2 (7 bases). The V and J ends lost 5 bases and 6 bases respectively, with 17 bases between them. This CDR3 has 14 amino acids. The V gene's germline CDR1 is GTSNPN and CDR2 SVGIG (reference sequence). This CDR3 is CAWARGGGSNEQFF. For the CDR3, the DNA is TGTGCCTGGGCCAGGGGAGGGGGGTCCAATGAGCAGTTCTTC.

V is TRBV5-6 and J is TRBJ1-2; the D is unclear. Germline CDR1 is SGHDT and CDR2 is YYEEEE. V was shortened by 2 bases and J by 6 bases, with 5 bases between the two germline ends. CDR3 length: 11 residues. In nucleotides, the CDR3 is TGTGCCAGCAGCTTAATGGATGGCTACACCTTC. This sequence encodes CASSLMDGYTF.

The V call is TRBV10-3, the J call TRBJ2-5, with D tentatively TRBD2 (6 bases). Trimming removed 10 bases at V and 2 bases at J, with 20 bases between. The germline gives CDR1 ENHRY, CDR2 SYGVKD. This CDR3 spans 15 amino acids. CDR3 nucleotide sequence: TGTGCCAGCAGCCAAACCTGGACTATTCAAGAGACCCAGTACTTC. Amino acid sequence: CASSQTWTIQETQYF.

The rearrangement uses TRBV7-3 and TRBJ1-1; TRBD1 agrees at 7 bases. The CDR3 contains 13 residues. Trimming at V came to 5 bases and at J to 7 bases, leaving 7 bases not matched to a gene. CDR1 SGHTA and CDR2 FQGTGA come from the germline V gene. The CDR3 DNA follows: TGTGCCAGCAGCACTCAGGGGGAGAGTGAAGCTTTCTTT. Translation gives CASSTQGESEAFF.

J is TRBJ2-7 and V is TRBV2; perhaps TRBD1 as D (6 bases). Trimming shortened V by 5 bases and J by 0 bases, and 11 bases separated the two germline ends. CDR1 is SNHLY, CDR2 FYNNEI, per germline. The CDR3 is made up of 14 amino acids. CDR3 amino acids: CASSPRGGSYEQYF. The CDR3 region has the DNA TGTGCCAGCAGTCCGAGAGGGGGCTCCTACGAGCAGTACTTC.

This sequence joins TRBV7-9 and TRBJ1-1; D remains unclear. There are 14 residues in the CDR3. Germline lookup yields CDR1 SEHNR and CDR2 FQNEAQ (reference sequence). Trimming took off 5 bases at V and 0 bases at J, with 10 bases between the two ends. In DNA form, the CDR3 reads TGTGCCAGCAGCCTAAGGAACCTGAACACTGAAGCTTTCTTT. Translating it yields CASSLRNLNTEAFF.

This clone has only a few counts. The gene calls are TRBV5-3 and TRBJ2-3; 9 nucleotides agree with TRBD1. TRBV5-3 is recorded as an ORF, its role being uncertain. The CDR3 has 17 residues. Trimming at V came to 4 bases and at J to 7 bases, leaving 16 bases not matched to a gene. The CDR3: CARSDTPTGGGRNTQYF. CDR3 sequence (DNA): TGTGCCAGAAGCGATACTCCTACAGGGGGCGGTCGGAATACGCAGTATTTT.

The CDR3: CASSQSLPGCHRGTYGYTF. The CDR3 DNA is TGCGCCAGCAGTCAATCTCTGCCCGGGTGTCACCGGGGGACCTATGGCTACACCTTC. The rearrangement links TRBV23-1 to TRBJ1-2; D may be TRBD1 (5 bases). TRBV23-1 counts as an open reading frame of uncertain function. The CDR3 sequence is 19 residues long. With 0 bases removed from V and 4 bases from J, the gap between germline ends came to 24 bases.